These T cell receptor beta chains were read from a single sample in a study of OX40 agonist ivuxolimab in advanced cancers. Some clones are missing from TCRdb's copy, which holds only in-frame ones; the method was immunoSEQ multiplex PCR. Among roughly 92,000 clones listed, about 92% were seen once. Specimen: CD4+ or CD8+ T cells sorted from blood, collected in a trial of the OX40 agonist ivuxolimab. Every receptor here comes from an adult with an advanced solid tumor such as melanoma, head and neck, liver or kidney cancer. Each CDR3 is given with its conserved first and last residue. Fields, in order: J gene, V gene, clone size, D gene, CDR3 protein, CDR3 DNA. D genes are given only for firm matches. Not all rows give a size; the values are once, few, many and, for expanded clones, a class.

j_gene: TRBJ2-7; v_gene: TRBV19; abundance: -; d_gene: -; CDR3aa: CASSITWAGLSSYEQYF; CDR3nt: TGTGCCAGTAGTATTACGTGGGCGGGACTGAGCTCCTACGAGCAGTACTTC
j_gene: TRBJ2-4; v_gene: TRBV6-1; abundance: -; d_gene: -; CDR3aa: CASSEALPGFLAKNIQYF; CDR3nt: TGTGCCAGCAGTGAAGCGCTTCCGGGTTTTCTAGCCAAAAACATTCAGTACTTC
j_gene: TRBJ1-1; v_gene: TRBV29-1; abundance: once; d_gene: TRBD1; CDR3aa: CSVETGEGTEAFF; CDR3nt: TGCAGCGTTGAGACAGGGGAGGGGACTGAAGCTTTCTTT
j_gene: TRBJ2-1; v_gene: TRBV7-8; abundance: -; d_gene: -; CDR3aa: CASSFGGPLSEQFF; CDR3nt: TGTGCCAGCAGCTTTGGGGGGCCGTTGAGCGAGCAGTTCTTC
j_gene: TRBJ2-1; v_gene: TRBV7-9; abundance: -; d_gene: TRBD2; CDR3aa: CASSSRTSGRAGEQFF; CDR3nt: TGTGCCAGCAGCTCCAGGACTAGCGGGAGGGCTGGGGAGCAGTTCTTC
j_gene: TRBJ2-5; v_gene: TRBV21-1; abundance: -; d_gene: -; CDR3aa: CASSEDRGNETQYF; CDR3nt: TGTGCCAGCAGCGAAGACAGGGGCAACGAGACCCAGTACTTC
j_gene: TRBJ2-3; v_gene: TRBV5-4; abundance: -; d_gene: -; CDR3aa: CASSLEADTQYF; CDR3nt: TGTGCCAGCAGCTTGGAGGCAGATACGCAGTATTTT
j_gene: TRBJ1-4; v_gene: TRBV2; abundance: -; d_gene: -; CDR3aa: CASSDDSGTQKLFF; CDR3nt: TGTGCCAGCAGTGACGACTCCGGGACCCAAAAACTGTTTTTT
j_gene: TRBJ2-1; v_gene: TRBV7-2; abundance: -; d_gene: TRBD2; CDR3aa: CASSIRLAGDEQFF; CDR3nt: TGTGCCAGCAGCATTCGACTAGCGGGGGATGAGCAGTTCTTC
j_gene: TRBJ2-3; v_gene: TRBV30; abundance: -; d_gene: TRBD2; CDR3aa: CAWGTRLGTDTQYF; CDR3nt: TGTGCCTGGGGGACTAGACTGGGCACAGATACGCAGTATTTT
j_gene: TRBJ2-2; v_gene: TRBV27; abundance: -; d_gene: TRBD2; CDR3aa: CASSSTSGGPVTGELFF; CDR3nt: TGTGCCAGCAGTTCGACTAGCGGGGGGCCAGTCACCGGGGAGCTGTTTTTT
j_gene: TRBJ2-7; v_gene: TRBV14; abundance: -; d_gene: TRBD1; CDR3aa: CASSQIAGQGVREQYF; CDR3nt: TGTGCCAGCAGCCAAATAGCGGGACAGGGGGTCCGAGAGCAGTACTTC
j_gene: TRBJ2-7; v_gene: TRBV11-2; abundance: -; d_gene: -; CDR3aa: CASHTPDGSYEQYF; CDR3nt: TGTGCCAGCCATACACCCGACGGGTCCTACGAGCAGTACTTC
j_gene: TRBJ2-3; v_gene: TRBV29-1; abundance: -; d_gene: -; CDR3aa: CSVEGATDTQYF; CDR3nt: TGCAGCGTTGAAGGAGCCACAGATACGCAGTATTTT
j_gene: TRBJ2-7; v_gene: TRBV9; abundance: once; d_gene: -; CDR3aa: CASSHLAGGRDEQYF; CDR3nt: TGTGCCAGCAGCCATCTTGCCGGGGGAAGGGACGAGCAGTACTTC
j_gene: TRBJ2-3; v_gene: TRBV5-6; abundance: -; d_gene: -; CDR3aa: CASSLDLGGGDTQYF; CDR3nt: TGTGCCAGCAGCCTAGACTTGGGGGGAGGAGATACGCAGTATTTT
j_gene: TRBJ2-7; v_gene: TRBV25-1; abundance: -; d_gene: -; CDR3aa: CASSGQVREQYF; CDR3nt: TGTGCCAGCAGTGGACAGGTTCGCGAGCAGTACTTC
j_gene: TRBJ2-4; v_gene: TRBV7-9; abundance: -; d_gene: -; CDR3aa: CASSLDGSNIQYF; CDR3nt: TGTGCCAGCAGCTTAGATGGGTCAAACATTCAGTACTTC
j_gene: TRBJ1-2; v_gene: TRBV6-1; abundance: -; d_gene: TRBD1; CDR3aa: CASSGGTGAKYGYTF; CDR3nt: TGTGCCAGCAGTGGCGGGACAGGGGCTAAATATGGCTACACCTTC
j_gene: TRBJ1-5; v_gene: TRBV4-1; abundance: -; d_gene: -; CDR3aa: CASSQEIGGNQPQHF; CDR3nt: TGCGCCAGCAGCCAAGAGATCGGAGGCAATCAGCCCCAGCATTTT